This T cell receptor (beta chain) comes out of a study of T cell repertoires in cytomegalovirus infection (dated by TCRdb to the late 2010s). Study-wide context: Donor HLA type was relevant to the analysis, because carriage of CMV infection together with the matching HLA type was indicated by public TCR beta signatures. General findings and caveats noted by the study authors: In both this cohort and an independent roughly 350-donor cohort, the cumulative frequency of public TCR beta family members distinguished carriers of CMV infection plus the relevant HLA type. The ex vivo response was dominated by HLA-C-restricted CMV-specific TCR beta clonotypes, and the single most frequent clonotype in two of eight donors was supplied by these HLA-C-restricted clonotypes.

For sequencing, an Illumina HiSeq 1500 was employed. TCRdb applied fastp at Q25 and MiXCR to the public reads, then kept only in-frame beta chains. Rows with a matching CDR3 protein are joined into one entry that keeps the most common DNA and genes. The sample table shows some 97,000 distinct CDR3 sequences, and about 25% are seen once. About 39% of the sample comes from the top ten. This clonotype was counted between two and nine times. Its target antigen remains unknown. No base quality values were provided; no much bigger clone lies one nucleotide off. Sample: CD8+ T cells from PBMCs. The TCR sequence derives from a human donor in good health (CMV status not recorded). Some clones in this sample may be carry-over from other donors' samples.

The CDR3 sequence is CASSSAGEDTDTQYF. The DNA is as follows: TGTGCCAGCAGCTCTGCGGGGGAGGACACAGATACGCAGTATTTT. The receptor chain draws on TRBV7-8 and TRBJ2-3; TRBD2 lines up with 7 middle nucleotides. As encoded in the germline V gene, CDR1 is SGHVS while CDR2 is FQNEAQ. Germline trimming amounts to 4 bases on V and 2 bases on J, with 6 as the count of junction bases outside the gene matches. Counted from cysteine to phenylalanine, this CDR3 has 15 amino acids. Of all the DNA, just the CDR3 is kept, 45 bases in frame from base 1.